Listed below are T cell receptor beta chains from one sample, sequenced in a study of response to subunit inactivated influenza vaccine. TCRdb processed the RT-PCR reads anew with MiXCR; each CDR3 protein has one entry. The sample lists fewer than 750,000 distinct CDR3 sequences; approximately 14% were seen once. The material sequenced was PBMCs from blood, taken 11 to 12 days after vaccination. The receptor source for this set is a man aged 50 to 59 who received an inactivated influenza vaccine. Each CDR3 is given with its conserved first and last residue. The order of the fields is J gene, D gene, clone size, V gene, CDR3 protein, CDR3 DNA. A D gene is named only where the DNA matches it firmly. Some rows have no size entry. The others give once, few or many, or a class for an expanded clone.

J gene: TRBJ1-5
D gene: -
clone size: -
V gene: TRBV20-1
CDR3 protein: CSARDRHRASSNQPQHF
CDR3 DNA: TGCAGTGCTAGAGATAGGCACCGGGCCTCTAGCAATCAGCCCCAGCATTTT

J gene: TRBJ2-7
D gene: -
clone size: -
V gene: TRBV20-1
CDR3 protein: CSARDPGGAFSYEQYF
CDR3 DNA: TGCAGTGCTAGAGATCCGGGCGGAGCCTTCTCCTACGAGCAGTACTTC

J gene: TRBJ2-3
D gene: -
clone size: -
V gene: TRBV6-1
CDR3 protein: CASSEGILPTDTQYF
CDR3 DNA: TGTGCCAGCAGTGAAGGGATACTACCCACAGATACGCAGTATTTT

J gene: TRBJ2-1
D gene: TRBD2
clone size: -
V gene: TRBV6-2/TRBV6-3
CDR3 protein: CASSYPASGRNEQIF
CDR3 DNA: TGTGCCAGCAGTTACCCGGCTAGCGGGAGAAATGAGCAGATCTTC

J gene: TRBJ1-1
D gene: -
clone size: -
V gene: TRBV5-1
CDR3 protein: CASVYDGNTEAFF
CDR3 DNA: TGCGCCAGCGTCTACGACGGGAACACTGAAGCTTTCTTT

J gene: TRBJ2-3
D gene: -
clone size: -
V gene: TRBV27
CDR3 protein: CASSLLGGIATDTQYF
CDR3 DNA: TGTGCCAGCAGTTTACTTGGCGGCATAGCTACAGATACGCAGTATTTT

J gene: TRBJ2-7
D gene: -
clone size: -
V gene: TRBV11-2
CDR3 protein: CASSLDVPGVYEQYF
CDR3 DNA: TGTGCCAGCAGCTTAGATGTCCCAGGAGTCTACGAGCAGTACTTC

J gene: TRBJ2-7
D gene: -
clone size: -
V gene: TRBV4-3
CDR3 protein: CASSQDLLGSQAYEQYF
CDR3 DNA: TGCGCCAGCAGCCAAGATCTGCTCGGGTCGCAGGCCTACGAGCAGTACTTC

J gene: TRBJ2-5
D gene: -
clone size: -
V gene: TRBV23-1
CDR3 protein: CASSQPRQGHQETQYF
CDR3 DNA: TGCGCCAGCAGTCAACCCCGTCAAGGCCACCAAGAGACCCAGTACTTC

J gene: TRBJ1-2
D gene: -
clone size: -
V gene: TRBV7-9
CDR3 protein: CASSPHEGQGHYYGYTF
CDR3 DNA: TGTGCCAGCAGCCCGCACGAGGGTCAGGGACATTACTATGGCTACACCTTC

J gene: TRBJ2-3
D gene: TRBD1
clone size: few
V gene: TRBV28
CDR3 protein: CASSLVQGVDTQYF
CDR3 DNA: TGTGCCAGCAGTTTGGTACAGGGGGTGGATACGCAGTATTTT

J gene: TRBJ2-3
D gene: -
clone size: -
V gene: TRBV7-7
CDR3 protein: CASSLEFQDTQYF
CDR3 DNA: TGTGCTAGCAGCTTAGAATTTCAGGATACGCAGTATTTT

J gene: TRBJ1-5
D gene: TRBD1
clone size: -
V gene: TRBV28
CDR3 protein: CASSSTGGLGSQPQHF
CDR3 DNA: TGTGCCAGCAGCTCTACAGGGGGCCTAGGATCTCAGCCCCAGCATTTT

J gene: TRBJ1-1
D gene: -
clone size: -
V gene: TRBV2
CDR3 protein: CASSENRDTEAFF
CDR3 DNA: TGTGCCAGCAGTGAAAATAGGGACACTGAAGCTTTCTTT

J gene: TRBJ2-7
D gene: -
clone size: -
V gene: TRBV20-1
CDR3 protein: CSARDPTGASGSSYEQYF
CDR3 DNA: TGCAGTGCTAGAGACCCTACAGGGGCCAGCGGGAGCTCCTACGAGCAGTACTTC

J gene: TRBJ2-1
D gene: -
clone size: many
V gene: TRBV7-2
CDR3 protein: CASSLVGQNYNEQFF
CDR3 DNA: TGTGCCAGCAGCTTAGTCGGACAGAACTACAATGAGCAGTTCTTC

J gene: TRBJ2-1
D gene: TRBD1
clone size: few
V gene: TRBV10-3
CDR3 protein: CAARGSAYNEQFF
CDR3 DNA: TGTGCCGCCAGGGGGTCAGCCTACAATGAGCAGTTCTTC

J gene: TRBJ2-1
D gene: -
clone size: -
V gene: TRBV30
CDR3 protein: CAWSEGTYNEQFF
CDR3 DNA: TGTGCCTGGAGTGAAGGGACCTACAATGAGCAGTTCTTC

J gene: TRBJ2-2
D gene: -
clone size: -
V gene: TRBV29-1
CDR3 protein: CSVHGLGGNTGELFF
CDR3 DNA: TGCAGCGTCCACGGACTTGGGGGGAACACCGGGGAGCTGTTTTTT

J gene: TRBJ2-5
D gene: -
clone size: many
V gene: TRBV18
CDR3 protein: CASSPNRETQYF
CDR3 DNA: TGTGCCAGCAGCCCGAACAGGGAGACCCAGTACTTC

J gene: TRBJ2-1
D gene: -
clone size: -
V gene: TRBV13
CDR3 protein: CASSSPLDTGRGNEQFF
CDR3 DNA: TGTGCCAGCAGCTCGCCCCTGGACACGGGGCGAGGCAATGAGCAGTTCTTC

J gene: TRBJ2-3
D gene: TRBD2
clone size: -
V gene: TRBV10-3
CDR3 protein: CAIREVAGTTDTQYF
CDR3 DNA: TGTGCCATCAGGGAGGTAGCGGGAACGACAGATACGCAGTATTTT

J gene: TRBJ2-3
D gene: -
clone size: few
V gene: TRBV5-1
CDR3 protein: CASSLARGYTDTQYF
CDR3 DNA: TGCGCCAGCAGCTTGGCCCGAGGATACACAGATACGCAGTATTTT

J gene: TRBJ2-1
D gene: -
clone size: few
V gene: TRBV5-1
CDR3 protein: CASRLELGAGHEQFF
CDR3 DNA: TGCGCCAGCAGGCTGGAGTTAGGTGCTGGCCATGAGCAGTTCTTC

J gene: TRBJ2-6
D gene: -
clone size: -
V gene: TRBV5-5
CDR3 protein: CASSLNTGANVLTF
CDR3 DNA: TGTGCCAGCAGCTTGAACACTGGGGCCAACGTCCTGACTTTC

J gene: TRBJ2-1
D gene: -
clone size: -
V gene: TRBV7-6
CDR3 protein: CASSSRPGGLIAYDEQFF
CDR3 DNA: TGTGCCAGCAGCTCTCGCCCGGGGGGCCTTATTGCCTATGATGAGCAGTTCTTC

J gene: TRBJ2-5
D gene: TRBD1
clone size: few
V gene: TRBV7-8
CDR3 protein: CASSFGPGTGKSPQETQYF
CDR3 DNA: TGTGCCAGCAGCTTCGGTCCCGGGACAGGGAAATCACCCCAAGAGACCCAGTACTTC

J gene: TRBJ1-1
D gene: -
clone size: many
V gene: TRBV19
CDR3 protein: CASSIRTRRTEAFF
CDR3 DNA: TGTGCCAGTAGTATTCGGACCCGAAGGACTGAAGCTTTCTTT

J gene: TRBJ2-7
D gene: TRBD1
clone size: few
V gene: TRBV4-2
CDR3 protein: CASSQEDTGTGSYEQYF
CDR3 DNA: TGTGCCAGCAGCCAAGAGGATACCGGGACAGGTTCCTACGAGCAGTACTTC

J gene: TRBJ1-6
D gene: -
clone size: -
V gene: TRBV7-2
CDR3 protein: CASSSTGSASPLHF
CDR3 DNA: TGTGCCAGCAGCAGCACAGGGTCAGCTTCACCCCTCCACTTT

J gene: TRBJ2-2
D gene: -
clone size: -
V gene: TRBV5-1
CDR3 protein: CASTRGDSNTGELFF
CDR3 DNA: TGCGCCAGCACCCGCGGGGACAGTAACACCGGGGAGCTGTTTTTT

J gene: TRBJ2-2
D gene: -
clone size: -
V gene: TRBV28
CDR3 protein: CASSFIGAPNTGELFF
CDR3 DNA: TGTGCCAGCAGTTTTATAGGGGCACCGAACACCGGGGAGCTGTTTTTT

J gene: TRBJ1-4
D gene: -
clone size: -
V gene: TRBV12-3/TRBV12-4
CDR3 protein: CASSPSGATNEKLFF
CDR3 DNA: TGTGCCAGCAGCCCCTCAGGAGCAACTAATGAAAAACTGTTTTTT

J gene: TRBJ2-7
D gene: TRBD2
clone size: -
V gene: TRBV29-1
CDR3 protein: CSVELAGVHSYEQYF
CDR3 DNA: TGCAGCGTTGAACTAGCGGGAGTGCACTCCTACGAGCAGTACTTC

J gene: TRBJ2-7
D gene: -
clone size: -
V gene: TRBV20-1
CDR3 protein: CSARVLSLYEQYF
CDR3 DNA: TGCAGTGCTAGGGTCCTCTCCCTCTACGAGCAGTACTTC

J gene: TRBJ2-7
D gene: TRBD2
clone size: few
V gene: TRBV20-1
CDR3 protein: CSAQLAGVGYEQYF
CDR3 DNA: TGCAGTGCTCAACTAGCGGGAGTGGGGTACGAGCAGTACTTC

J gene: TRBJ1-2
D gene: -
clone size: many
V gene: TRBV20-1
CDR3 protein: CSASHHPDGYTF
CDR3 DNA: TGCAGTGCTAGTCACCACCCAGATGGCTACACCTTC

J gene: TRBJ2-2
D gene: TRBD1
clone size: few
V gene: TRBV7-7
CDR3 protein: CASSLASGGAPGELFF
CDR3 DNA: TGTGCCAGCAGCTTAGCGTCAGGGGGCGCCCCCGGGGAGCTGTTTTTT

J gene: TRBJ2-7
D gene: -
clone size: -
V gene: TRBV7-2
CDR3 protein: CASSEAHDTSYEQYF
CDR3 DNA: TGTGCCAGCAGCGAAGCCCATGACACCTCCTACGAGCAGTACTTC

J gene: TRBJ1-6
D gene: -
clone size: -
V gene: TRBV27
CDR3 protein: CASSLGGGKPISPLHF
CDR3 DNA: TGTGCCAGCAGTTTAGGTGGGGGCAAACCGATCTCACCCCTCCACTTT

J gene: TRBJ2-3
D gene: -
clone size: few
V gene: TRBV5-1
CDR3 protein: CASRPISTDTQYF
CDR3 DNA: TGCGCCAGCAGGCCCATCAGCACAGATACGCAGTATTTT

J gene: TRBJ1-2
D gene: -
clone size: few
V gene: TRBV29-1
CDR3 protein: CSVVGDDYGYTF
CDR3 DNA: TGCAGCGTTGTGGGTGACGACTATGGCTACACCTTC

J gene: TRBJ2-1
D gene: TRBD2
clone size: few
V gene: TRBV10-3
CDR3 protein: CAISDIPGGSSYNEQFF
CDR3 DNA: TGTGCCATCAGTGATATTCCGGGCGGGAGCTCCTACAATGAGCAGTTCTTC

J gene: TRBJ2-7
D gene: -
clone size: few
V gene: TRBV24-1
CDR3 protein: CATSVGGEQYF
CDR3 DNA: TGTGCCACCAGTGTGGGGGGCGAGCAGTACTTC

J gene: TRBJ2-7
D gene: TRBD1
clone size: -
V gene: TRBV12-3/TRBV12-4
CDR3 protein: CASSFRQGGPYEQYF
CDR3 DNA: TGTGCCAGCAGTTTTAGACAGGGGGGACCCTACGAGCAGTACTTC

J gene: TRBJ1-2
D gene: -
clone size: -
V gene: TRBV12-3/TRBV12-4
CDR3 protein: CASSFVGQGGYTF
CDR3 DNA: TGTGCCAGCAGTTTTGTGGGACAAGGAGGCTACACCTTC

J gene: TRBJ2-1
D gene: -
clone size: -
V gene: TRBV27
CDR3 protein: CASSLRGVLSNEQFF
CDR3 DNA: TGTGCCAGCAGTCTTAGGGGGGTCCTGAGCAATGAGCAGTTCTTC

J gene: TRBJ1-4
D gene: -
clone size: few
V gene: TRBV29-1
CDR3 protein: CSVVSTNEKLFF
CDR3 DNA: TGCAGCGTTGTCTCAACTAATGAAAAACTGTTTTTT

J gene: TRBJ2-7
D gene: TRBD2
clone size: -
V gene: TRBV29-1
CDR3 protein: CSVEDPLAGGSYEQYF
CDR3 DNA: TGCAGCGTTGAAGATCCTCTAGCGGGGGGCTCGTACGAGCAGTACTTC

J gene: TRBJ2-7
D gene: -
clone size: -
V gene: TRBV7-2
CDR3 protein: CASSLRAGYYEQYF
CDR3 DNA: TGTGCCAGCAGCTTAAGGGCAGGATACTACGAGCAGTACTTC

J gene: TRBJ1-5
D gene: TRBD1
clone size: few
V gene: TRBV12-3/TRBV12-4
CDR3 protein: CATQQGAKQPQHF
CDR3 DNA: TGTGCCACGCAACAGGGGGCAAAACAGCCCCAGCATTTT

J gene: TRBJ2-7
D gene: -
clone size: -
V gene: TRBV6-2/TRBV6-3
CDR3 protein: CASNIPISYEQYF
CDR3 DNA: TGTGCCAGCAATATCCCTATTAGCTACGAGCAGTACTTC

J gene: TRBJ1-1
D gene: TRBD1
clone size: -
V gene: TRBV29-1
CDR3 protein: CSARQGSSGGEAFF
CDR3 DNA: TGCAGCGCTAGACAGGGGAGCTCCGGTGGTGAAGCTTTCTTT

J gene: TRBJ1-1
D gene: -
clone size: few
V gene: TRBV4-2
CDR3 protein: CASSQDRETAEAFF
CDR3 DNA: TGTGCCAGCAGCCAAGACAGGGAAACGGCTGAAGCTTTCTTT

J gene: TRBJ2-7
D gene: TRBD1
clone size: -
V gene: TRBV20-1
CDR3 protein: CSADLGQGANEQYF
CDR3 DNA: TGCAGTGCTGACCTAGGACAGGGGGCCAACGAGCAGTACTTC